These 22 T cell receptor beta chains were all obtained from the same sample, sequenced in a study of PD-L1 blockade in urothelial cancer. This table comes from immunoSEQ multiplex PCR, and its TCRdb copy is limited to in-frame clones, with some not included. This table has about 22,000 clones, 90% appearing once. This specimen consisted of PBMCs, obtained around atezolizumab (anti-PD-L1) treatment. These receptors were collected from a woman aged 60-70 years with urothelial cancer.

This chain connects TRBV28 to TRBJ1-2; tentative D call: TRBD1 (6 bases). V was shortened by 5 bases and J by 4 bases, with 11 bases between the two germline ends. The CDR3 is made up of 13 amino acids. The V gene's germline CDR1 is MDHEN and CDR2 SYDVKM. CDR3 sequence (DNA): TGTGCCAGCAGTCCGGGACACATCTATGGCTACACCTTC. This gives the protein CASSPGHIYGYTF.

The rearrangement joins TRBV6-6 to TRBJ2-1; possible D gene TRBD2, 6 bases. In germline, CDR1 is MNHNY, CDR2 SVGAGI (reference sequence). The CDR3 totals 15 residues. With 1 base removed from V and 4 bases from J, the gap between germline ends came to 11 bases. DNA of the CDR3: TGTGCCAGCAGTTACTTGACTAGGCGGTACAATGAGCAGTTCTTC. The encoded protein is CASSYLTRRYNEQFF.

The rearrangement links TRBV7-8 to TRBJ1-2; no clear D. V was pared by 3 bases and J by 2 bases, with 13 bases between. CDR1 SGHVS and CDR2 FQNEAQ come from the germline V gene. This CDR3 contains 15 residues. CDR3 loop: CASSLRAVGNYGYTF. The CDR3, as DNA: TGTGCCAGCAGCTTGAGGGCGGTGGGGAACTATGGCTACACCTTC.

The chain combines TRBV14 with TRBJ2-7; D unresolved. V lost 4 bases to trimming and J lost 1 base, with 11 bases between them. Germline CDR1 and CDR2: SGHDN and FVKESK. This CDR3 has 14 residues. Here the CDR3 reads CASSRRGLSYEQYF. The CDR3 nucleotides read TGTGCCAGCAGCCGCCGAGGCTTGTCCTACGAGCAGTACTTC.

This chain joins TRBV12-5 and TRBJ2-1; possible D gene TRBD2, 6 bases. V was shortened by 0 bases and J by 15 bases, with 15 bases between the two germline ends. Germline-derived CDR1 and CDR2 are LGHNT and FRNRAP. The CDR3 is 13 amino acids. The CDR3 DNA sequence: TGTGCTAGTGGTTTGGTACCGGGAGAGGGCCCGTTCTTC. This translates into CASGLVPGEGPFF.

The chain carries TRBV7-8 and TRBJ1-1; maybe TRBD1 (5 bases). Germline V gives CDR1 SGHVS, CDR2 FQNEAQ. There are 19 residues in the CDR3. With 3 bases removed from V and 0 bases from J, the gap between germline ends came to 23 bases. CDR3 DNA sequence: TGTGCCAGCAGCTTCCCTCTCGCAGGGTCAAGGGTTTTGAACACTGAAGCTTTCTTT. This translates into CASSFPLAGSRVLNTEAFF.

V and J are TRBV5-1 and TRBJ2-5; 8 nucleotides align to TRBD2. TRBJ2-7 explains the end of the DNA better; the J call may be wrong. Germline lookup yields CDR1 SGHRS and CDR2 YFSETQ. The CDR3 extends over 15 amino acids. In DNA, the CDR3 is TGCGCCAGCAGCCCCTTTGGGGCGGGAGGATACGAGCAGTACTTC. It yields the protein CASSPFGAGGYEQYF.

The CDR3 DNA reads as TGTGCCAGCAGCCTCGACAGGGGGGCCTTTGTGGATGGCTACACCTTC. Translating gives CASSLDRGAFVDGYTF. The rearrangement uses TRBV28 and TRBJ1-2, with TRBD1 identical over 9 bases. V lost 6 bases, J lost 6 bases, and 14 bases stayed unmatched. The CDR3 totals 16 residues. Germline assignment: CDR1 MDHEN and CDR2 SYDVKM.

The V and J genes are TRBV28 and TRBJ1-4; no clear D gene. This CDR3 comprises 15 residues. V lost 8 bases and J 3 bases, leaving 16 bases between the germline ends. Germline CDR1 MDHEN, CDR2 SYDVKM. The CDR3 DNA reads as TGTGCCAGCCTGAGAGGAGGGCCAGCTAATGAAAAACTGTTTTTT. The encoded protein is CASLRGGPANEKLFF.

The rearrangement joins TRBV28 to TRBJ2-6; 11 bases agree with TRBD2. There are 13 residues in the CDR3. With 5 bases clipped from V and 13 bases from J, the junction kept 4 bases outside the gene matches. The V gene's germline CDR1 is MDHEN and CDR2 SYDVKM. The CDR3 loop reads CASSPSGRPVLTF. The CDR3 DNA reads as TGTGCCAGCAGTCCTAGCGGGAGGCCTGTCCTGACTTTC.

V gene TRBV19 combines with J gene TRBJ2-5; a weak D match, TRBD1 (6 bases). This CDR3 comprises 16 residues. Trimming stripped 1 base from V and 1 base from J, with 13 bases between. CDR1 and CDR2 from the germline V gene are LNHDA and SQIVND (reference sequence). The DNA for the CDR3 is TGTGCCAGTAGTATAGGGGGGCTAGCTAGCCAAGAGACCCAGTACTTC. Translating it yields CASSIGGLASQETQYF.

The chain joins TRBV19 to TRBJ2-7; D perhaps matches TRBD2 (5 bases). Germline CDR1 and CDR2: LNHDA and SQIVND (reference sequence). This CDR3 has 17 amino acids. V was shortened by 0 bases and J by 2 bases, with 17 bases between the two germline ends. The CDR3, as DNA: TGTGCCAGTAGTATAGATCGGGAATCGAGCAGACCCTACGAGCAGTACTTC. Its protein product is CASSIDRESSRPYEQYF.

This clone was observed a handful of times. This chain connects TRBV6-5 to TRBJ2-7; TRBD1 might be the D (6 bases). In germline, CDR1 is MNHEY, CDR2 SVGAGI. This CDR3 is built from 15 residues. V was clipped by 0 bases and J by 3 bases, with 12 bases between them. CDR3 amino acids: CASSYSPPGVYEQYF. The DNA of the CDR3 is TGTGCCAGCAGTTACTCGCCCCCAGGGGTCTACGAGCAGTACTTC.

CDR3 DNA sequence: TGTGCCAGCAAGGACCTGAGGGTTGAGCAGTTCTTC. Encoded protein: CASKDLRVEQFF. J is TRBJ2-1 and V is TRBV2, with D maybe TRBD2 (5 bases). The CDR3 runs 12 residues. CDR1 SNHLY and CDR2 FYNNEI come from the germline V gene. Trimming shortened V by 7 bases and J by 9 bases, and 13 bases separated the two germline ends. The full variable domain, rest sourced from reference TRBV2 and TRBJ2-1, is EPEVTQTPSHQVTQMGQEVILRCVPISNHLYFYWYRQILGQKVEFLVSFYNNEISEKSEIFDDQFSVERPDGSNFTLKIRSTKLEDSAMYFCASKDLRVEQFFGPGTRLTVL.

The chain links TRBV5-1 to TRBJ2-5; tentative D call: TRBD2 (6 bases). Trimming took 4 bases from V and 9 from J, leaving 13 bases between them. This CDR3 is built from 12 residues. Per germline, CDR1 SGHRS and CDR2 YFSETQ. The CDR3 loop reads CASSGQGGPQYF. The CDR3 region has the DNA TGCGCCAGCAGCGGGCAGGGAGGTCCCCAGTACTTC.

The chain uses TRBV28 and TRBJ1-3; a weak D match, TRBD1 (6 bases). Germline lookup yields CDR1 MDHEN and CDR2 SYDVKM. V dropped 8 bases and J dropped 1 base, with 18 bases sitting between them. CDR3 length: 16 residues. CDR3: CASSPQGFWSGNTIYF. The CDR3, as DNA: TGTGCCAGCTCGCCCCAGGGGTTCTGGTCTGGAAACACCATATATTTT.

In its sample, this clone was seen once. The CDR3 here is CASSLREHTF. CDR3 sequence (DNA): TGTGCCAGCAGTCTCAGGGAACACACCTTC. The chain carries TRBV28 and TRBJ1-2, with a possible D match to TRBD1 (5 bases). The germline V gene has CDR1 MDHEN and CDR2 SYDVKM. The CDR3 consists of 10 residues. V shed 5 bases and J shed 12 bases, with 10 bases lying between them.

The chain couples TRBV28 to TRBJ2-7, with 10 bases aligning to TRBD2. After removal of 4 bases from V and 1 base from J, the junction contained 1 base not matched to a gene. This CDR3 comprises 14 residues. CDR1 is MDHEN, CDR2 SYDVKM, per germline. In nucleotides, the CDR3 is TGTGCCAGCAGTTCTAGCGGGAGTTCCTACGAGCAGTACTTC. It is translated as CASSSSGSSYEQYF.

This clone is a singleton in its sample. V usage is TRBV7-8 and J usage is TRBJ2-6, with D unresolved. In germline, CDR1 is SGHVS, CDR2 FQNEAQ. This CDR3 contains 15 residues. Between the trimmed V and J ends, which lost 5 bases and 0 bases, there was a span of 8 bases. The CDR3 spells CASSTQNSGANVLTF. The CDR3 coding sequence is TGTGCCAGCAGCACCCAGAACTCTGGGGCCAACGTCCTGACTTTC.

V and J are TRBV7-8 and TRBJ2-7; 13 nucleotides line up with TRBD2. After removal of 7 bases from V and 4 bases from J, the junction contained 4 bases not matched to a gene. The CDR3 has 14 residues. CDR1 is SGHVS, CDR2 FQNEAQ, per germline. CDR3 amino acids: CASTRTSGSYEQYF. The DNA of the CDR3 is TGTGCCAGCACCAGGACTAGCGGGAGTTACGAGCAGTACTTC.

V is TRBV5-1 and J is TRBJ1-4; TRBD1 is a possible D gene (6 bases). Germline lookup yields CDR1 SGHRS and CDR2 YFSETQ. V was shortened by 4 bases and J by 7 bases, with 14 bases between the two germline ends. The CDR3 has 14 amino acids. The CDR3 DNA reads TGCGCCAGCAGCGGAGGGGGGGAGGCTGAAAAACTGTTTTTT. Translation gives CASSGGGEAEKLFF.

The CDR3 bases are TGTGCCAGCAGCCCGATCTCTGGCGGGGCAGGGACCGGGGAGCTGTTTTTT. Its protein is CASSPISGGAGTGELFF. This chain connects TRBV4-2 to TRBJ2-2; possibly TRBD2 for D (6 bases). V gave up 4 bases and J gave up 5 bases, with 20 bases separating them. CDR1 is LGHNA and CDR2 is YNFKEQ in the germline V gene. This CDR3 has 17 residues.